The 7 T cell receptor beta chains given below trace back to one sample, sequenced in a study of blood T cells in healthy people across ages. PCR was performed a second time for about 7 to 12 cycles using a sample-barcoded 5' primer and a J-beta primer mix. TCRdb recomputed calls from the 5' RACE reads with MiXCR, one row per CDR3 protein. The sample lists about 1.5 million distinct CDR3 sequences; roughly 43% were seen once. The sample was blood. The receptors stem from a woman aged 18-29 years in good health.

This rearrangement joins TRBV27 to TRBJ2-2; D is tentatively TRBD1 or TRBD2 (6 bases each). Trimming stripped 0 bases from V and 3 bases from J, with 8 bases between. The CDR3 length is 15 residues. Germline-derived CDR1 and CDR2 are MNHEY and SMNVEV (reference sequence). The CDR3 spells CASSLSGGDTGELFF. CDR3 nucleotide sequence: TGTGCCAGCAGTTTATCCGGGGGCGACACCGGGGAGCTGTTTTTT.

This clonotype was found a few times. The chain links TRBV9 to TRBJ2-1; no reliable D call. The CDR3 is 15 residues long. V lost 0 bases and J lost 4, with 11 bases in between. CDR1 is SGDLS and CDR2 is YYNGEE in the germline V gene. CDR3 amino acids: CASSVEEGMYNEQFF. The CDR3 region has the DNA TGTGCCAGCAGCGTAGAGGAAGGGATGTACAATGAGCAGTTCTTC. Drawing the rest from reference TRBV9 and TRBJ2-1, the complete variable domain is DSGVTQTPKHLITATGQRVTLRCSPRSGDLSVYWYQQSLDQGLQFLIQYYNGEERAKGNILERFSAQQFPDLHSELNLSSLELGDSALYFCASSVEEGMYNEQFFGPGTRLTVL.

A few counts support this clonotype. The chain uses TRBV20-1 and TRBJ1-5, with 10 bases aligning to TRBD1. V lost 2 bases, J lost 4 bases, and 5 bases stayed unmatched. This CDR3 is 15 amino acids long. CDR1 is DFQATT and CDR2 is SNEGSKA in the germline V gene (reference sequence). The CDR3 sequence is CSARKRTGGNQPQHF. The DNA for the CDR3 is TGCAGTGCTAGAAAAAGGACAGGGGGGAATCAGCCCCAGCATTTT.

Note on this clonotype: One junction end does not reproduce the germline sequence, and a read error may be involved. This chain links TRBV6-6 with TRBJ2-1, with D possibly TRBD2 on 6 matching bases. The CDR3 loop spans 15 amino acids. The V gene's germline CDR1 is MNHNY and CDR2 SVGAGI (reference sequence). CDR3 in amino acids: CASNLVGGTYSEQFF. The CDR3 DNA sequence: TGTGCCAGCAACCTGGTTGGGGGGACCTACAGTGAGCAGTTCTTC.

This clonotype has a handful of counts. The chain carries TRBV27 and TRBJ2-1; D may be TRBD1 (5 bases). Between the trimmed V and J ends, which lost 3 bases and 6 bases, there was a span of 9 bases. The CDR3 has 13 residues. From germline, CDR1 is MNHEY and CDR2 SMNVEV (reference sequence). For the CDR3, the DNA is TGTGCCAGCAGTTTGGACACAAGCAATGAGCAGTTCTTC. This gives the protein CASSLDTSNEQFF.

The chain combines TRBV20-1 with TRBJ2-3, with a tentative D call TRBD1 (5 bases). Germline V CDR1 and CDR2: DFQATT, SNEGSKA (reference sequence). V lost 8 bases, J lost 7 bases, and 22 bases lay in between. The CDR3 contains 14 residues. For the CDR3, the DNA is TGCAGTTCGCTTCCAGACCCCAGGGCCTATACGCAGTATTTT. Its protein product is CSSLPDPRAYTQYF.

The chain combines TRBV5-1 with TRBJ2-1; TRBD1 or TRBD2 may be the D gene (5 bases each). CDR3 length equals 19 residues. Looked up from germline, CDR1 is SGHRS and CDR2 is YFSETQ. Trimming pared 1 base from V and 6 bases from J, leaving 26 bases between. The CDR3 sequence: CASSLTYVIPGRTANEQFF. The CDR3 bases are TGCGCCAGCAGCTTGACATACGTGATCCCGGGACGTACGGCCAATGAGCAGTTCTTC. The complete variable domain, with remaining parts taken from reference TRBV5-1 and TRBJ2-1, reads KAGVTQTPRYLIKTRGQQVTLSCSPISGHRSVSWYQQTPGQGLQFLFEYFSETQRNKGNFPGRFSGRQFSNSRSEMNVSTLELGDSALYLCASSLTYVIPGRTANEQFFGPGTRLTVL.